This T cell receptor beta chain was identified during a study of T cells in localized non-small cell lung cancer. Points from the study as a whole: Turning up in adjacent lung were a median around 58 of the top 100 tumor clones. Analysis by sequencing included only one tumor region, so heterogeneity remains possible. Elevated circulating T cell density in blood was associated with longer overall survival. It was uninvolved adjacent lung that showed the highest T cell clonality, exceeding tumor.

Clones were sequenced by immunoSEQ multiplex PCR, and TCRdb holds only the in-frame ones, with some missing. The sample shows around 41,000 clones, approximately 91% of them seen only once. A note on this clone: Its antigen is still unknown.

In germline, CDR1 is SGHTA, CDR2 FQGNSA. Deletions cut 1 base from V and 3 bases from J, with 10 bases between. The CDR3 extends over 15 amino acids. The chain has TRBV7-2 and TRBJ1-5; possibly TRBD1 for D (5 bases). This sequence was found in an older female donor with stage I squamous cell lung carcinoma. The sequences come from peripheral blood, collected before any cancer treatment. In DNA form, the CDR3 reads TGTGCCAGCAGCTTAGAGTCAGGGTACAATCAGCCCCAGCATTTT. This encodes CASSLESGYNQPQHF.